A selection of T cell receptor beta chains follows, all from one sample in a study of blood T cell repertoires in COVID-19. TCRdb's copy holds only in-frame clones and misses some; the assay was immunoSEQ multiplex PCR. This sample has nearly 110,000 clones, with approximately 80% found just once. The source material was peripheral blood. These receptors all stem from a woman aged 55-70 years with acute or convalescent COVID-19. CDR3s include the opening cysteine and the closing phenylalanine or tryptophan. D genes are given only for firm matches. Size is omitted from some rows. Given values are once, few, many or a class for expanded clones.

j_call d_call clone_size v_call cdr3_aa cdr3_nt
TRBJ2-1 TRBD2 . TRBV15 CATSRVLPSGRVGNEQFF TGTGCCACCAGCAGAGTTCTTCCTAGCGGGAGGGTGGGCAATGAGCAGTTCTTC
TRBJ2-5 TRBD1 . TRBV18 CASKQQGVEETQYF TGTGCCAGCAAACAACAGGGGGTTGAGGAGACCCAGTACTTC
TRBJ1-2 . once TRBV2 CASSPDSNYGYTF TGTGCCAGCAGCCCCGACAGTAACTATGGCTACACCTTC
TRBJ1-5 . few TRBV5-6 CASSSTGTFSNQPQHF TGTGCCAGCAGTTCTACCGGGACATTTAGCAATCAGCCCCAGCATTTT
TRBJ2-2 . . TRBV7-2 CASSPSRGSGELFF TGTGCCAGCAGCCCCTCTCGAGGGTCCGGGGAGCTGTTTTTT
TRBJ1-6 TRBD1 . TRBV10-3 CAITGTGGNSPLHF TGTGCCATCACCGGGACAGGGGGTAATTCACCCCTCCACTTT
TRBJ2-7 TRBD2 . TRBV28 CASRARASGSYEQYF TGTGCCAGCAGGGCCCGGGCTAGCGGGAGCTACGAGCAGTACTTC
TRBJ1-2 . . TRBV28 CASSLWGAEPYGYTF TGTGCCAGCAGTTTATGGGGCGCCGAACCCTATGGCTACACCTTC
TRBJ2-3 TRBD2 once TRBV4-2 CASSQDPRGRTDTQYF TGTGCCAGCAGCCAAGATCCGCGGGGGAGGACAGATACGCAGTATTTT
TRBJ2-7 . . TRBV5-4 CASSRGTGLLDEQYF TGTGCCAGCAGCCGCGGGACGGGACTCCTCGACGAGCAGTACTTC
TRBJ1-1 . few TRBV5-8 CASISLAEAFF TGTGCCAGCATCTCTCTTGCTGAAGCTTTCTTT
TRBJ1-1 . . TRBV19 CASSDPGVRRTEAFF TGTGCCAGTAGTGACCCGGGGGTGAGACGGACTGAAGCTTTCTTT
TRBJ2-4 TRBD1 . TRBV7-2 CASSLALGGENIQYF TGTGCCAGCAGCTTAGCGCTAGGGGGCGAAAACATTCAGTACTTC
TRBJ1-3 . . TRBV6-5 CASLSGNTIYF TGTGCCAGCCTATCAGGAAACACCATATATTTT
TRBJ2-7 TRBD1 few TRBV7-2 CASSLRGAGGSMQYF TGTGCCAGCAGCTTAAGAGGGGCAGGGGGCTCTATGCAGTACTTC
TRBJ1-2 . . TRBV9 CASSVGDSSNYGYTF TGTGCCAGCAGCGTAGGTGACAGTTCCAACTATGGCTACACCTTC
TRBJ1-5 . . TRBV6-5 CASRVTGNNQPQHF TGTGCCAGCAGGGTTACAGGGAACAATCAGCCCCAGCATTTT
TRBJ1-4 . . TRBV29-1 CSVGGGLSSNEKLFF TGCAGCGTGGGCGGGGGGCTTTCTTCTAATGAAAAACTGTTTTTT
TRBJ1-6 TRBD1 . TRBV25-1 CASSVTGDANSPLHF TGTGCCAGCAGTGTAACAGGGGACGCTAATTCACCCCTCCACTTT
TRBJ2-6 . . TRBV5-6 CASSPRNSGANVLTF TGTGCCAGCAGCCCGAGGAACTCTGGGGCCAACGTCCTGACTTTC
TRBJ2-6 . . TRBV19 CASSMDVGPGANVLTF TGTGCCAGTAGTATGGACGTGGGGCCCGGGGCCAACGTCCTGACTTTC
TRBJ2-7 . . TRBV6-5 CAGAESSTYEQYF TGTGCCGGTGCAGAATCCTCCACCTACGAGCAGTACTTC
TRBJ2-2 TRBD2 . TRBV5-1 CASSQGLAGGFGELFF TGCGCCAGCAGCCAGGGACTAGCGGGAGGTTTCGGGGAGCTGTTTTTT
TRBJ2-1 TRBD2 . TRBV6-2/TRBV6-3 CASSYSASGGAYEQFF TGTGCCAGCAGTTACTCGGCAAGCGGGGGGGCTTATGAGCAGTTCTTC
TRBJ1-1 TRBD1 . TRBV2 CASSEVQGGEAFF TGTGCCAGCAGTGAGGTCCAGGGGGGTGAAGCTTTCTTT
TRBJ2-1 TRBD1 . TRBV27 CASSLGLQSGTGGWGQFF TGTGCCAGCAGTCTGGGGCTACAATCCGGGACAGGGGGTTGGGGGCAGTTCTTC
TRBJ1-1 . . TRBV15 CATRQGTSVTEAFF TGTGCCACCAGGCAGGGTACGAGTGTCACTGAAGCTTTCTTT
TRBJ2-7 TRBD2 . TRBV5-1 CASSLGTGGYEQYF TGCGCCAGCAGCCTAGGGACCGGGGGGTACGAGCAGTACTTC
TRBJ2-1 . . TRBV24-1 CATSDGTGVGNEQFF TGTGCCACCAGTGATGGAACGGGGGTAGGCAATGAGCAGTTCTTC
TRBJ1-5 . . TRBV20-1 CSASPFLDRPSGNQPQHF TGCAGTGCTAGTCCCTTTCTTGACAGGCCGTCCGGCAATCAGCCCCAGCATTTT
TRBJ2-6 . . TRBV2 CASRGLSGANVLTF TGTGCCAGCAGGGGACTCTCTGGGGCCAACGTCCTGACTTTC
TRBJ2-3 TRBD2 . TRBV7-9 CASSPTSGSISDTQYF TGTGCCAGCAGCCCGACTAGCGGGAGTATCTCAGATACGCAGTATTTT
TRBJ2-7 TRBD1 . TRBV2 CASTWDRGAYEQYF TGTGCCAGCACCTGGGACAGGGGAGCCTACGAGCAGTACTTC
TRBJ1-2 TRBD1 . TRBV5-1 CASSLSGTGPSLYGYTF TGCGCCAGCAGCTTGAGCGGGACAGGGCCAAGCCTGTATGGCTACACCTTC
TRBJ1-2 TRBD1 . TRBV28 CASRSRSGGGYGYTF TGTGCCAGCAGAAGCCGTTCAGGGGGCGGCTATGGCTACACCTTC
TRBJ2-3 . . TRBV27 CASRSSGTDTQYF TGTGCCAGCAGGTCCTCTGGCACAGATACGCAGTATTTT
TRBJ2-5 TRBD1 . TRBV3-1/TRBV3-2 CASSHGGGQARETQYF TGTGCCAGCAGCCATGGGGGCGGACAGGCACGAGAGACCCAGTACTTC
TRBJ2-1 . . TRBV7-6 CASSSHPGSSYNEQFF TGTGCCAGCAGCTCTCATCCGGGGAGCTCCTACAATGAGCAGTTCTTC
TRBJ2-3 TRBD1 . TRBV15 CATSSLGGSTDTQYF TGTGCCACCAGCAGCCTAGGGGGCAGCACAGATACGCAGTATTTT
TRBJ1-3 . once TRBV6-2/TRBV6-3 CASSPGHSGNTIYF TGTGCCAGCAGCCCCGGACACTCTGGAAACACCATATATTTT
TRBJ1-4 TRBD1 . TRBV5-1 CASSPGTGYEKLFF TGCGCCAGCAGCCCCGGGACAGGCTATGAAAAACTGTTTTTT
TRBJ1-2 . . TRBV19 CASFKLNYGYTF TGTGCCAGCTTCAAGCTAAACTATGGCTACACCTTC
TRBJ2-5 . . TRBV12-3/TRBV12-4 CASSLTRRETQYF TGTGCCAGCAGTTTAACGAGGCGAGAGACCCAGTACTTC